The 15 T cell receptor beta chains in this list originate from one sample, sequenced in a study of naive and memory T cell subsets. Treatment here: skin biopsy from PPD injection site in Mantoux-positive individual. TCR cDNA received a 3' ligated oligonucleotide that carried a UMI. The SP2 primer and nested alpha and beta constant region primers amplified ligated cDNA in four rounds. TCRdb fed the UMI-ligation and nested PCR reads into MiXCR, producing one record per CDR3 protein. The sample lists approximately 21,000 distinct CDR3 sequences; 6% were seen once. The specimen was skin, collected from a tuberculin skin test site. These receptors all come from an adult in good health.

The chain joins TRBV10-3 to TRBJ2-3, with D uncertain. The V gene's germline CDR1 is ENHRY and CDR2 SYGVKD. The CDR3 sequence is 13 residues long. V was shortened by 2 bases and J by 3 bases, with 6 bases between the two germline ends. The CDR3: CAISEGGTDTQYF. The CDR3 DNA reads TGTGCCATCAGTGAGGGTGGGACAGATACGCAGTATTTT.

This clonotype came up many times. The rearrangement uses TRBV27 and TRBJ2-3; 8 nucleotides line up with TRBD1. This CDR3 is 15 amino acids long. J was trimmed by 2 bases and V by 6 bases; bases with no gene match: 7. From germline, CDR1 is MNHEY and CDR2 SMNVEV (reference sequence). The CDR3 spells CASSLYRGDTDTQYF. CDR3 nucleotide sequence: TGTGCCAGCAGCCTTTACAGGGGGGACACAGATACGCAGTATTTT.

This clonotype was recorded at least ten times. This chain uses TRBV11-1 with TRBJ2-1, with TRBD2 matching over 14 bases. Trimming removed 5 bases from V and 9 bases from J; junction bases left unmatched: 12. The CDR3 sequence is 17 residues long. The germline V gene encodes CDR1 SGHAT and CDR2 FQDESV (reference sequence). In nucleotides, the CDR3 is TGTGCCAGCAGCCCAGGGGGGACTAGCGGGAGTATCGGTGAGCAGTTCTTC. Translation: CASSPGGTSGSIGEQFF.

This clonotype is medium-sized in the sample. CDR3 region: CSASRLGQGITDTQYF. The CDR3 region has the DNA TGCAGTGCTAGCAGGCTAGGACAGGGGATTACAGATACGCAGTATTTT. The chain recombines TRBV20-1 with TRBJ2-3; 9 bases are shared with TRBD1. This CDR3 has 16 amino acids. Germline trimming cut 3 bases from V and 3 bases from J; bases unmatched to any gene: 10. CDR1 DFQATT and CDR2 SNEGSKA come from the germline V gene (reference sequence).

This clonotype was recorded a few times. The genes are TRBV18 and TRBJ1-2, with D tentatively TRBD1 (5 bases). Germline CDR1 is KGHSH and CDR2 is LQKENI. This CDR3 has 14 amino acids. Trimming took 0 bases from V and 7 from J, leaving 12 bases between them. The CDR3 DNA reads TGTGCCAGCTCACCACCGATAAAAGGGACTGGCTACACCTTC. Its translation: CASSPPIKGTGYTF.

This clonotype showed up just a few times. This chain connects TRBV29-1 to TRBJ2-1; TRBD1 agrees at 7 bases. The CDR3 has 14 amino acids. V dropped 4 bases and J dropped 4; count of bases not matched to a gene: 7. Germline V CDR1 and CDR2: SQVTM, ANQGSEA. This CDR3 reads CSVGAPGQYNEQFF. The CDR3 DNA reads as TGCAGCGTTGGGGCCCCGGGACAGTACAATGAGCAGTTCTTC.

This clonotype was recorded at least ten times. The V call is TRBV7-9, the J call TRBJ2-1; tentative D call: TRBD2 (5 bases). The V and J ends lost 4 bases and 8 bases respectively, with 15 bases between them. The CDR3 is made up of 14 amino acids. Looked up from germline, CDR1 is SEHNR and CDR2 is FQNEAQ (reference sequence). The CDR3 protein is CASSSWSSGDEQFF. CDR3 in DNA: TGTGCCAGCAGCTCCTGGTCAAGCGGCGATGAGCAGTTCTTC.

This clonotype is medium-sized. V and J are TRBV14 and TRBJ2-7; TRBD2 matches 9 bases. This CDR3 region has 14 residues. The ends lost 6 bases at V and 0 bases at J; junction bases unmatched: 3. The germline V gene encodes CDR1 SGHDN and CDR2 FVKESK. The CDR3 DNA reads as TGTGCCAGCAGACGTAGCGGGAGCTCCTACGAGCAGTACTTC. It encodes CASRRSGSSYEQYF.

This clonotype was counted at least ten times. CDR3 loop: CASSFQTYQPQHF. CDR3 DNA: TGTGCCAGCAGCTTTCAAACCTATCAGCCCCAGCATTTT. The V gene is TRBV5-8, the J gene TRBJ1-5; no clear D. Germline V gives CDR1 SGHTS, CDR2 YDEGEE. The germline V and J ends were trimmed by 2 bases and 5 bases, with 8 bases remaining between them. The CDR3 has 13 amino acids.

The chain is built from TRBV11-2 and TRBJ1-4; D not certain. The germline V gene encodes CDR1 SGHAT and CDR2 FQNNGV. CDR3 length: 21 amino acids. V was pared by 0 bases and J by 0 bases, with 23 bases between. This CDR3 reads CASSLDSGWLARGATNEKLFF. The CDR3 bases are TGTGCCAGCAGCTTAGATAGCGGTTGGTTGGCCCGAGGAGCAACTAATGAAAAACTGTTTTTT.

This clonotype was seen a handful of times. The DNA for the CDR3 is TGCAGCGCCCAGGGGTACGGGGATATGGCTAATGAAAAACTGTTTTTT. This sequence encodes CSAQGYGDMANEKLFF. This chain links TRBV29-1 with TRBJ1-4; D perhaps matches TRBD1 (6 bases). Trimming left V 7 bases short and J 3 bases short, with 21 bases between. The CDR3 has 16 amino acids. Germline V gene lookup returns CDR1 SQVTM and CDR2 ANQGSEA.

This clonotype was recorded many times. The V call is TRBV4-2, the J call TRBJ2-7; no reliable D call. The germline CDR1 and CDR2 sequences are LGHNA and YNFKEQ. CDR3 length equals 14 residues. V lost 0 bases and J 2 bases, leaving 8 bases between the germline ends. CDR3 bases: TGTGCCAGCAGCCAAGAGGTTAGAGCCTACGAGCAGTACTTC. Its protein is CASSQEVRAYEQYF.

This clonotype was seen many times. The CDR3 is CSATRLAGKDTQYF. CDR3 DNA sequence: TGCAGTGCTACGAGACTAGCGGGAAAAGATACGCAGTATTTT. This chain links TRBV20-1 with TRBJ2-3; the match to TRBD2 covers 11 bases. From germline, CDR1 is DFQATT and CDR2 SNEGSKA (reference sequence). CDR3 length: 14 amino acids. V was pared by 4 bases and J by 5 bases, with 5 bases of the junction left unmatched.

This clonotype was seen a few times. The J gene is TRBJ2-7, the V gene TRBV23-1; no clear D gene. TRBV23-1 is annotated as an ORF whose role is uncertain. There are 13 residues in the CDR3. V gave up 4 bases and J gave up 6 bases, with 13 bases separating them. In nucleotides, the CDR3 is TGCGCCAGCAGTCGGCTCTACAGAAGCGAGCAGTACTTC. It is translated as CASSRLYRSEQYF.

This clonotype was recorded at least ten times. This chain's CDR3 is CASSLSERSSEQYF. The CDR3 DNA reads TGTGCCAGCAGTTTAAGCGAGCGGAGTTCCGAGCAGTACTTC. The rearrangement uses TRBV28 and TRBJ2-7; D is possibly TRBD2 (5 bases). The CDR3 extends over 14 amino acids. V was clipped by 2 bases and J by 6 bases, with 14 bases between them. CDR1 MDHEN and CDR2 SYDVKM come from the germline V gene.